These 8 T cell receptor beta chains were sequenced from one sample in a study of T cells in Graves' hyperthyroidism and ophthalmopathy. The source material, RNA transcripts, was used to amplify TCR beta CDR3 regions. Initially, a first-round RT-PCR of the TCR CDR3 employed the HTBI primer set. TCRdb re-called the multiplex PCR reads through MiXCR, storing one row per CDR3 protein. This table has approximately 330,000 distinct CDR3 sequences, approximately 18% appearing once. The specimen sequenced was blood. The origin of the receptors is a woman aged 50 to 65 with Graves' hyperthyroidism.

The CDR3 bases are TGTGCCAGCAGTGAAGCGGGCGGTACAACCGGGGAGCTGTTTTTT. This sequence encodes CASSEAGGTTGELFF. The chain couples TRBV6-1 to TRBJ2-2; D gene uncertain. The CDR3 has 15 amino acids. The V and J ends lost 0 bases and 5 bases respectively, with 10 bases between them. Germline V gene data show CDR1 as MNHNS and CDR2 as SASEGT.

The chain combines TRBV9 with TRBJ2-2; possible D gene TRBD1, 6 bases. Trimming left V 2 bases short and J 7 bases short, with 9 bases between. Per germline, CDR1 SGDLS and CDR2 YYNGEE. This CDR3 region has 13 residues. The CDR3 region is CASSVGAGGELFF. For the CDR3, the DNA is TGTGCCAGCAGCGTGGGGGCCGGCGGGGAGCTGTTTTTT.

V usage is TRBV3-1 and J usage is TRBJ2-1; D perhaps matches TRBD2 (5 bases). The V and J ends lost 1 base and 7 bases respectively, with 11 bases between them. CDR1 and CDR2 (germline): LGHDT, YNNKEL (reference sequence). The CDR3 consists of 14 residues. The CDR3: CASSQAPRGNEQFF. CDR3 nucleotides: TGTGCCAGCAGCCAAGCTCCCCGGGGAAATGAGCAGTTCTTC.

This clonotype has a count of ten or more. The chain carries TRBV3-1 and TRBJ1-1, with a weak D call TRBD1 (6 bases). Trimming pared 3 bases from V and 0 bases from J, leaving 17 bases between. This CDR3 spans 17 amino acids. CDR1 is LGHDT, CDR2 YNNKEL, per germline (reference sequence). The CDR3 coding sequence is TGTGCCAGCAGCCATACAGGGAGAGGGCTACTGAACACTGAAGCTTTCTTT. Amino acids: CASSHTGRGLLNTEAFF.

This clonotype was observed at least ten times. The chain recombines TRBV30 with TRBJ1-5; D is undetermined. This CDR3 is 13 amino acids long. Per germline, CDR1 GTSNPN and CDR2 SVGIG (reference sequence). Trimming took 0 bases from V and 4 from J, leaving 7 bases between them. The DNA for the CDR3 is TGTGCCTGGAGTGTACGGGGAAATCAGCCCCAGCATTTT. This codes for CAWSVRGNQPQHF.

The V and J genes are TRBV19 and TRBJ1-3; no definite D call. CDR3 size: 15 residues. Trimming stripped 6 bases from V and 0 bases from J, with 12 bases between. Germline V gene sequence: CDR1 LNHDA, CDR2 SQIVND (reference sequence). The chain's CDR3 is CASRDDGRSGNTIYF. CDR3 coding DNA: TGTGCCAGTAGAGACGACGGACGCTCTGGAAACACCATATATTTT.

This rearrangement joins TRBV2 to TRBJ2-6; D unresolved. Deletions cut 6 bases from V and 3 bases from J, with 6 bases between. The length of the CDR3 is 13 residues. The germline V gene has CDR1 SNHLY and CDR2 FYNNEI. The chain's CDR3 is CASRVFGANVLTF. The CDR3 DNA sequence: TGTGCCAGCAGGGTTTTTGGGGCCAACGTCCTGACTTTC.

The chain carries TRBV5-6 and TRBJ1-5; TRBD1 is a possible D gene (5 bases). CDR3 length: 13 amino acids. The V end was cut by 3 bases, the J end by 6 bases, with 10 bases between. Germline CDR1 is SGHDT and CDR2 is YYEEEE. CDR3: CASSSGFGQPQHF. The CDR3 DNA reads as TGTGCCAGCAGCTCAGGGTTCGGTCAGCCCCAGCATTTT.